This TCR beta chain comes out of a study of blood T cell repertoires in COVID-19. The overall study: In each case, the material was cDNA or gDNA derived from T cells, B-cell-depleted T cells, or PBMCs.

V shed 7 bases and J 1 base; nucleotides not matched to a gene: 9. Germline V gene data show CDR1 as SGHRS and CDR2 as YFSETQ. The CDR3 extends over 15 amino acids. Enrolled through a virtual design, the participants were between roughly 18 and 90 years of age and came from about two dozen US areas. Cohort allocation depended upon clinical history that participants reported. Authors' processing steps: Nucleated cell counts were estimated from reference gene primer amplification. Assay: immunoSEQ multiplex PCR; the TCRdb copy retains only in-frame clones and omits some. That table gives V, J and clone size, and the DNA gave D and trimming. The sample yields 150,000 to 200,000 clones, about 88% seen once.

The sequence came from a human donor with acute COVID-19. The donor label of this sample is uncertain. Sequencing was performed on PBMCs or T cells enriched from blood (not recorded which). V and J are TRBV5-1 and TRBJ2-3; TRBD2 matches 7 bases. In DNA, the CDR3 is TGCGCCAGCGGCGCCGGTAGCGGGCGCACAGATACGCAGTATTTT. This translates into CASGAGSGRTDTQYF.